A selection of T cell receptor beta chains follows, all from one sample in a study of cytomegalovirus exposure and HLA in healthy donors. This table comes from immunoSEQ multiplex PCR, and its TCRdb copy is limited to in-frame clones, with some not included. There are approximately 160,000 clones in the sample; roughly 65% occur only once, and 4.5% lies in the top ten. Sample: PBMCs. The receptors originated from a woman aged 18-29 years in good health and CMV-seropositive. The CDR3 runs from the conserved cysteine through the conserved F or W. D genes are given only for firm matches. Rows may omit the clone size; those that give it use once, few, many or a size class.

size	length	V	J	D	DNA	CDR3
once	17	TRBV7-6	TRBJ2-1	TRBD1	TGTGCCAGCAGCTTAGCGCTGACAGGGGGCTTAGTCAATGAGCAGTTCTTC	CASSLALTGGLVNEQFF
-	14	TRBV29-1	TRBJ2-5	-	TGCAGCGTTGAAGGGTCGGGTATCCAAGAGACCCAGTACTTC	CSVEGSGIQETQYF
-	13	TRBV5-4	TRBJ2-3	-	TGTGCCAGCAGCCAGCAGCGGCTGGATACGCAGTATTTT	CASSQQRLDTQYF
-	16	TRBV7-6	TRBJ2-7	TRBD1	TGTGCCAGCAGCTTAGAGATGGGGACAGGCACCTACGAGCAGTACTTC	CASSLEMGTGTYEQYF
-	14	TRBV10-3	TRBJ2-7	-	TGTGCCATCAGTGCCACCGGGACACCTTACGAGCAGTACTTC	CAISATGTPYEQYF
-	15	TRBV27	TRBJ1-1	-	TGTGCCAGCAGGTCTACAGGGTTCGTTGGCACTGAAGCTTTCTTT	CASRSTGFVGTEAFF
-	15	TRBV6-6	TRBJ2-1	TRBD2	TGTGCCAGCAGTCGGGGACTAGCGGGAGTTCTTGAGCAGTTCTTC	CASSRGLAGVLEQFF
few	15	TRBV4-1	TRBJ2-7	-	TGCGCCAGCAGCCAAGATAAACTAGAATCCTACGAGCAGTACTTC	CASSQDKLESYEQYF
-	11	TRBV7-9	TRBJ2-1	-	TGTGCCAGCAGGTACTACAATGAGCAGTTCTTC	CASRYYNEQFF
-	17	TRBV9	TRBJ2-3	TRBD2	TGTGCCAGCAGCGTAGCGGGGGGGCCGCACGCGGCAGATACGCAGTATTTT	CASSVAGGPHAADTQYF
-	14	TRBV28	TRBJ1-2	-	TGTGCCAGCAGTTCGGGGGGACGTAGCTATGGCTACACCTTC	CASSSGGRSYGYTF
-	16	TRBV7-2	TRBJ2-7	-	TGTGCCAGCAGCTTACGGGGTGGGCGGGGAAGCTACGAGCAGTACTTC	CASSLRGGRGSYEQYF
-	11	TRBV27	TRBJ2-1	TRBD1	TGTGCCAGCAGTTCAGGGGGCGAGCAGTTCTTC	CASSSGGEQFF
-	13	TRBV5-1	TRBJ2-5	TRBD2	TGCGCCAGCAGCTTGGGGGGGGGTGAGACCCAGTACTTC	CASSLGGGETQYF
-	15	TRBV19	TRBJ2-3	TRBD2	TGTGCCAGTAGTCGGCTAGCGGGAGGATCAGATACGCAGTATTTT	CASSRLAGGSDTQYF
few	14	TRBV27	TRBJ2-6	-	TGTGCCAGCAGTGTCCGCTCTGGGGCCAACGTCCTGACTTTC	CASSVRSGANVLTF
-	14	TRBV7-2	TRBJ1-2	TRBD1	TGTGCCAGCAGCCAACAGGGGGCCCTCTATGGCTACACCTTC	CASSQQGALYGYTF
-	14	TRBV7-9	TRBJ1-2	-	TGTGCCAGCAGCTCCTCAGGACAGATCTATGGCTACACCTTC	CASSSSGQIYGYTF
-	15	TRBV6-1	TRBJ1-6	-	TGTGCCAGCAGTGAACTAGGCCAGACTAACTCACCCCTCCACTTT	CASSELGQTNSPLHF
-	15	TRBV2	TRBJ2-4	TRBD2	TGTGCCAGCAAGAACGGTAGCGGGACCAAAAACATTCAGTACTTC	CASKNGSGTKNIQYF
-	16	TRBV2	TRBJ1-2	TRBD1	TGTGCCAGGGAGAAAGAGAACCGGGACAGGTGGCATGGCTACACCTTC	CAREKENRDRWHGYTF
few	11	TRBV5-4	TRBJ1-2	-	TGTGCCAGCAGTCTGAGCTATGGCTACACCTTC	CASSLSYGYTF
-	18	TRBV4-1	TRBJ1-2	-	TGCGCCAGCAGCCAATGGGCCGGGCGGGTCGGACGTGGATGGGGCTACACCTTC	CASSQWAGRVGRGWGYTF
once	16	TRBV5-5	TRBJ1-2	-	TGTGCCAGCAACCTTAACAGCCGCTCCCTTTCTAATGGCTACACCTTC	CASNLNSRSLSNGYTF
once	13	TRBV7-3	TRBJ1-5	-	TGTGCCAGCAGCTTAACGCAGGGAGGGCCCCAGCATTTT	CASSLTQGGPQHF
-	13	TRBV6-6	TRBJ2-6	-	TGTGCCAGCCGGACAGCTGGGGCCAACGTCCTGACTTTC	CASRTAGANVLTF
-	16	TRBV5-1	TRBJ2-3	TRBD1	TGCGCCAGCAGCTTGCAGGGACAGGGTAGCACAGATACGCAGTATTTT	CASSLQGQGSTDTQYF
-	12	TRBV5-4	TRBJ1-4	-	TGTGCCAGCAGTTTCCGGGGTGAAAAACTGTTTTTT	CASSFRGEKLFF
-	18	TRBV27	TRBJ2-7	TRBD2	TGTGCCAGCAGTTTATCGGTAGCGGGAGGGCCGGGGCGAAGCGAGCAGTACTTC	CASSLSVAGGPGRSEQYF
few	16	TRBV6-6	TRBJ1-1	TRBD1	TGTGCCACAAAGGAGGGGACAGTTCAAAAGAACACTGAAGCTTTCTTT	CATKEGTVQKNTEAFF
-	12	TRBV27	TRBJ1-4	-	TGTGCCAGCAAGCGGGGGAGTGAAAAACTGTTTTTT	CASKRGSEKLFF
once	17	TRBV27	TRBJ2-7	TRBD2	TGTGCCAGCAGTAAACCATTGACTAGCGGGAGGCTCTACGAGCAGTACTTC	CASSKPLTSGRLYEQYF
once	13	TRBV19	TRBJ2-7	-	TGTGCCAGTAGTATGGGCAGATTCTCCGAGCAGTACTTC	CASSMGRFSEQYF
few	14	TRBV28	TRBJ1-2	-	TGTGCCAGCAGTTTAGAACAGACCTCCTATGGCTACACCTTC	CASSLEQTSYGYTF
few	17	TRBV7-6	TRBJ1-3	-	TGTGCCAGCAGCTTAGTCGCGGGGGGATTGGGGGGAAACACCATATATTTT	CASSLVAGGLGGNTIYF
once	15	TRBV30	TRBJ2-7	TRBD1	TGTGCCTGGAGTGGTGGGACAGGGATTTGGCACGAGCAGTACTTC	CAWSGGTGIWHEQYF
-	15	TRBV28	TRBJ2-2	TRBD1	TGTGCCAGCAAAATACAGGGGGCGCGCACCGGGGAGCTGTTTTTT	CASKIQGARTGELFF
-	16	TRBV4-3	TRBJ2-5	-	TGCGCCAGCAGCCAAGCATATCCAGGGACAACGGAGACCCAGTACTTC	CASSQAYPGTTETQYF
-	15	TRBV5-4	TRBJ1-1	-	TGTGCCAGCAGCGTGGGACTGGCTATGAACACTGAAGCTTTCTTT	CASSVGLAMNTEAFF
-	16	TRBV6-6	TRBJ2-4	-	TGTGCCAGCAGTCTACATCCAGGGGTGCCTGGGGACATTCAGTACTTC	CASSLHPGVPGDIQYF
-	15	TRBV29-1	TRBJ2-3	TRBD2	TGCAGCGTTGACAGGGGCGGGGGGGCCGGAGATACGCAGTATTTT	CSVDRGGGAGDTQYF
-	16	TRBV2	TRBJ2-5	TRBD2	TGTGCCAGCACTCTGTGGGTAGCGGGGGGGCGGGAGACCCAGTACTTC	CASTLWVAGGRETQYF
-	16	TRBV2	TRBJ1-2	TRBD1	TGTGCCAGCAGACTCCGGACAGGGGGGGATATCTATGGCTACACCTTC	CASRLRTGGDIYGYTF
-	14	TRBV28	TRBJ2-5	-	TGTGCCAGCAGAAGAAGTGGTGTGGCAGAGACCCAGTACTTC	CASRRSGVAETQYF
few	14	TRBV18	TRBJ2-7	TRBD1	TGTGCCAGCTCGACAGGGGGAATCCCCTACGAGCAGTACTTC	CASSTGGIPYEQYF
-	12	TRBV5-1	TRBJ2-1	-	TGCGCCAGCAGCAAACAGGGAACTGAGCAGTTCTTC	CASSKQGTEQFF
-	15	TRBV7-9	TRBJ1-4	-	TGTGCCAGCAGCTTAGGGGGCTCAACTAATGAAAAACTGTTTTTT	CASSLGGSTNEKLFF
-	17	TRBV6-1	TRBJ1-1	-	TGTGCCAGCAGTGAAATGATAGGGGGGGACTTAAACACTGAAGCTTTCTTT	CASSEMIGGDLNTEAFF
few	14	TRBV4-2	TRBJ2-3	-	TGTGCCAGCAGCCAAGGAGACACCAGCGATACGCAGTATTTT	CASSQGDTSDTQYF
-	17	TRBV19	TRBJ1-5	-	TGTGCCAGTAGTAGAGGCGCAGGGGTGGTTGGTTATCAGCCCCAGCATTTT	CASSRGAGVVGYQPQHF